The clone carrying this T cell receptor beta chain was picked up a small number of times. What it binds is unknown. TCRdb re-derived calls from the 5' RACE reads in MiXCR, one entry per CDR3 protein. This sample has tens of thousands of distinct CDR3 sequences, with roughly 7.7% found just once. The sample belongs to a study of human T cells and chemical hapten exposure. Regarding the study as a whole: The study found that DPC sensitization did not change TCRs above 1 in 1000 frequency.

CDR1 is SGHRS and CDR2 is YFSETQ in the germline V gene. The CDR3 has 17 amino acids. With 4 bases clipped from V and 2 bases from J, the junction kept 11 bases outside the gene matches. Someone pulled total RNA out of unfractionated whole blood. The chain uses TRBV5-1 and TRBJ2-3; 9 bases align to TRBD2. The receptor comes from a male donor in good health. The DNA for the CDR3 is TGCGCCAGCAGCCCTGAGCCGGGACTAGCAGTCACAGATACGCAGTATTTT. Encoded protein: CASSPEPGLAVTDTQYF.